This T cell receptor beta chain emerged from a study of human T cells and chemical hapten exposure (TCRdb year 2021). For the wider study: For sensitization, 2% DPC in acetone was applied to a roughly 2 cm by roughly 2 cm area of upper inner arm skin. Libraries were combined into a pool for sequencing, and differences in TCR yield between samples came mainly from small differences in library volumes within the pool. Around 30 alopecia patients provided blood for TCR sequencing at one to four time points (pre-sensitization, 2, 6 and 24 weeks). Peripheral blood TCR repertoire changes were tracked in vivo in alopecia patients during primary and secondary sensitization to the hapten diphenylcyclopropenone (DPC). Blood was sampled from patients pre-sensitization (week 0) and at 2, 6 and about 24 weeks after DPC sensitization. The mostly female patient cohort included alopecia areata with under or over 50% scalp involvement, alopecia totalis and alopecia universalis. Patch testing was performed on the upper back with Finn chambers containing 0.01% DPC, and the patch tests were scored after 6 days according to International Contact Dermatitis Research Group standards. Throughout the study period of roughly 24 weeks, patients also received therapeutic DPC doses to the scalp every week.

Turning to this clonotype: No cognate antigen has been identified for it. No per-base quality is available; no much larger clone lies one base away.

Library creation used RACE. Instrument on record: NextSeq 500. Library preparation attached unique molecular identifiers to individual cDNA molecules for quantitative, reproducible TCR counting. From each blood RNA sample, both TCR alpha and TCR beta chains were sequenced. On the authors' methods: A median of about 87,000 TCRs per sample was observed, with a range of about 23,224 to 690,600. V, J and CDR3 annotation of the TCR reads was performed with the Decombinator software suite. Every sample was subsampled to the same number of TCRs (28,000) for the PS versus PT1 abundance plots. Expanded TCRs were defined as absent before sensitization and observed at least eight times at the 2-week time point. The public reads were reanalyzed by TCRdb: fastp trimming at Q25, MiXCR alignment, in-frame beta chains only. Rows are unified per CDR3 protein, each entry keeping the most common DNA and genes. The V and J calls reflect TCRdb's pipeline rather than the authors' work. This sample is represented by roughly 82,000 distinct CDR3 sequences; approximately 12% of them were singletons. Roughly 3.6% of the sample is in the top ten clones.

From cysteine to phenylalanine, the CDR3 is 13 amino acids long. The read is trimmed to its CDR3 DNA, 39 bases read in frame from base 1. V is pared back by 5 bases and J by 2 bases, with 10 bases lying between the germline termini. In the germline V gene (reference sequence), CDR1 corresponds to DFQATT and CDR2 to SNEGSKA. What this sample's time point label stands for: patch test 1, 2 weeks after DPC sensitization. The sample's treatment or condition label, in plain terms: therapeutic diphenylcyclopropenone sensitization with weekly scalp DPC. At every patch-test visit, the blood draw took place before the patch test was put on. Patients were eligible if aged 18 to 70, diagnosed with alopecia and judged suitable for DPC therapy, and pregnant patients were excluded. Total RNA was extracted from unfractionated whole blood collected in Tempus Blood RNA tubes. The investigation overall reported the following: After repeated subsampling, the strength of the expansion versus patch-test correlation and the threshold at which it became significant changed. Patch test score correlated positively with the number of PT1 expanded TCRs, reaching significance at thresholds 8, 16 and 32 but not at 4. The number of TCRs above 1 in 1000 frequency did not change with DPC sensitization; there was no evidence of global repertoire structure alterations. Because every patient had alopecia, a presumed autoimmune disease, the patients' immune response might differ from that of healthy individuals. Compared with pre-sensitization or healthy control sets, expanded TCRs formed significantly more large CDR3 similarity clusters, which is consistent with antigen-driven responses.

This specimen consisted of whole blood, obtained in connection with sensitization to the hapten diphenylcyclopropenone (DPC). This sequence uses TRBV20-1 and TRBJ2-1; the D gene is perhaps TRBD1 or TRBD2, as each covers 5 bases. The TCR comes from a woman aged 60 to 75 with alopecia areata. Some clones in this sample may be carry-over from other donors' samples. The base sequence is TGCAGTGCTGGGACCAAGCCCTACAATGAGCAGTTCTTC. Translation gives CSAGTKPYNEQFF.